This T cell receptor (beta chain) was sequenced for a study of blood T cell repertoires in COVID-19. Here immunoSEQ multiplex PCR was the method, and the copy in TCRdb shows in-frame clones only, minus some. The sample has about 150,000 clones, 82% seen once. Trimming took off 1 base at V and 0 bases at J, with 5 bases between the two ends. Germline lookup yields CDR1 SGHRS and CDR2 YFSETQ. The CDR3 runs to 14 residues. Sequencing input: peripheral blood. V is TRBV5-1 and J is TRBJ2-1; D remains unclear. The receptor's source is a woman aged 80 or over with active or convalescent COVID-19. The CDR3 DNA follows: TGCGCCAGCAGCTTGTACAGCTCCTACAATGAGCAGTTCTTC. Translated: CASSLYSSYNEQFF.